Below are 20 T cell receptor beta chains sequenced from a single sample in a study of blood T cell repertoires in COVID-19. Method: immunoSEQ multiplex PCR; TCRdb's copy keeps in-frame clones and lacks some. The sample lists over 400,000 clones; about 85% were seen once. Sequencing input: PBMCs or T cells enriched from blood (not recorded which). These receptors all come from a woman aged 60 to 75 who had recovered from COVID-19.

This chain links TRBV18 with TRBJ2-5; D not resolved. V was trimmed by 2 bases and J by 5 bases, leaving 3 bases between them. The CDR3 length is 11 residues. CDR1 and CDR2 from the germline V gene are KGHSH and LQKENI. In nucleotides, the CDR3 is TGTGCCAGCTCACCAGCGGAGACCCAGTACTTC. It encodes CASSPAETQYF.

The chain has TRBV24-1 and TRBJ2-5; TRBD2 matches at 9 bases. The J segment lost 0 bases and the V segment lost 7 bases, leaving 5 bases of the junction unmatched. The CDR3 covers 15 residues. Germline V gives CDR1 KGHDR, CDR2 SFDVKD. The CDR3 DNA reads TGTGCCACCAGCAAGGGCGGGGGGGACCAAGAGACCCAGTACTTC. This sequence encodes CATSKGGGDQETQYF.

The J gene is TRBJ1-4, the V gene TRBV11-2; D gene ambiguous. V was clipped by 0 bases and J by 8 bases, with 16 bases between them. This CDR3 spans 16 amino acids. In germline, CDR1 is SGHAT, CDR2 FQNNGV. CDR3 DNA: TGTGCCAGCAGCTTAGAGTTTAGAGGAGGTCGGGAAAAACTGTTTTTT. Encoded protein: CASSLEFRGGREKLFF. Supplemented by reference TRBV11-2 and TRBJ1-4, the full variable domain reads EAGVAQSPRYKIIEKRQSVAFWCNPISGHATLYWYQQILGQGPKLLIQFQNNGVVDDSQLPKDRFSAERLKGVDSTLKIQPAKLEDSAVYLCASSLEFRGGREKLFFGSGTQLSVL.

This clone was counted only a few times. The chain joins TRBV6-5 to TRBJ2-2; D may be TRBD1 (5 bases). The V end was cut by 7 bases, the J end by 4 bases, with 16 bases between. Germline loops: CDR1 MNHEY, CDR2 SVGAGI. This CDR3 has 15 amino acids. CDR3 nucleotides: TGTGCCAGCACATACAGGCAGTCGGGCACCGGGGAGCTGTTTTTT. Its translation: CASTYRQSGTGELFF.

The CDR3 DNA follows: TGTGCCAGCAGCCAAGATGTCCGTGAGCAGTTCTTC. This translates into CASSQDVREQFF. The rearrangement joins TRBV3-1 (or the pseudogene TRBV3-2) to TRBJ2-1; D gene unclear. Looked up from germline, CDR1 is LGHDT and CDR2 is YNNKEL (reference sequence). The CDR3 is 12 residues long. Trimming removed 0 bases from V and 9 bases from J, with 6 bases in between.

The genes are TRBV5-1 and TRBJ1-2; maybe TRBD1 (6 bases). Germline values: CDR1 SGHRS, CDR2 YFSETQ. V was cut by 0 bases and J by 6 bases, with 18 bases left in between. This CDR3 region has 16 residues. The CDR3 DNA is TGCGCCAGCAGCTTGGGCCCGACAGGTCGTGGGGATGGCTACACCTTC. Translated, it gives CASSLGPTGRGDGYTF.

The V and J genes are TRBV2 and TRBJ2-3; 7 nucleotides align to TRBD2. CDR3 size: 13 residues. Germline V gives CDR1 SNHLY, CDR2 FYNNEI. Trimming removed 10 bases from V and 0 bases from J; junction bases left unmatched: 4. The DNA of the CDR3 is TGTGCCATCCTCGGGGGGAGCACAGATACGCAGTATTTT. Translated: CAILGGSTDTQYF.

The chain uses TRBV2 and TRBJ1-2, with D perhaps matching TRBD1 (5 bases). V lost 5 bases, J lost 3 bases, and 13 bases lay in between. CDR3 length equals 14 residues. Germline V gene lookup returns CDR1 SNHLY and CDR2 FYNNEI. This CDR3 is CASSPNDSYYGYTF. The CDR3 region has the DNA TGTGCCAGCAGTCCAAACGACAGCTACTATGGCTACACCTTC.

The CDR3 spells CASRTTGVSNQPQHF. The CDR3 DNA reads as TGTGCCAGTAGGACGACAGGGGTTAGCAATCAGCCCCAGCATTTT. The chain has TRBV19 and TRBJ1-5; 8 bases agree with TRBD1. The V segment lost 6 bases and the J segment 0 bases; nucleotides outside the gene matches: 4. CDR3 size: 15 residues. The germline V gene encodes CDR1 LNHDA and CDR2 SQIVND (reference sequence). The whole variable domain, remainder taken from reference TRBV19 and TRBJ1-5, is DGGITQSPKYLFRKEGQNVTLSCEQNLNHDAMYWYRQDPGQGLRLIYYSQIVNDFQKGDIAEGYSVSREKKESFPLTVTSAQKNPTAFYLCASRTTGVSNQPQHFGDGTRLSIL.

V usage is TRBV6-6 and J usage is TRBJ1-2, with unresolved D. The CDR3 is 11 amino acids. Per germline, CDR1 MNHNY and CDR2 SVGAGI (reference sequence). With 4 bases removed from V and 7 bases from J, the gap between germline ends came to 7 bases. For the CDR3, the DNA is TGTGCCAGCAGTTTGCAAGCTGGCTACACCTTC. Translation: CASSLQAGYTF.

The gene calls are TRBV5-4 and TRBJ2-5; 11 nucleotides match TRBD2. The CDR3 runs to 14 residues. CDR1 is SGHNT and CDR2 is YYREEE in the germline V gene (reference sequence). The ends lost 5 bases at V and 8 bases at J; junction bases unmatched: 8. CDR3 sequence: CASSSGLADRTQYF. CDR3 in DNA: TGTGCCAGCAGTTCGGGACTAGCGGACCGTACCCAGTACTTC.

The rearrangement uses TRBV2 and TRBJ2-7; D remains unclear. The germline CDR1 and CDR2 sequences are SNHLY and FYNNEI. V was trimmed by 6 bases and J by 5 bases, leaving 8 bases between them. The CDR3 loop spans 11 amino acids. The CDR3, as DNA: TGTGCCAGCAGCCTCACGGACGAGCAGTACGTC. Its translation is CASSLTDEQYV.

The chain combines TRBV15 with TRBJ1-2; TRBD1 agrees at 9 bases. Germline trimming cut 0 bases from V and 7 bases from J; bases unmatched to any gene: 6. The CDR3 totals 15 residues. Germline V gene sequence: CDR1 LNHNV, CDR2 YYDKDF (reference sequence). In DNA form, the CDR3 reads TGTGCCACCAGCAGAGATACAGGGGGCCAAAGTGGCTACACCTTC. This sequence encodes CATSRDTGGQSGYTF.

Points on this clone: Other DNA sequences of this sample code for an identical CDR3. J is TRBJ1-2 and V is TRBV5-1; D possibly corresponds to TRBD1 (6 bases). Per the germline V gene, CDR1 is SGHRS and CDR2 is YFSETQ. The V and J ends lost 0 bases and 2 bases respectively, with 8 bases between them. The CDR3 covers 14 residues. This CDR3 reads CASSLDRANYGYTF. CDR3 DNA sequence: TGCGCCAGCAGCTTGGACAGGGCCAACTATGGCTACACCTTC.

The V call is TRBV3-1 (or the pseudogene TRBV3-2), the J call TRBJ1-6, with 9 bases identical to TRBD1. This CDR3 region has 13 residues. In germline, CDR1 is LGHDT, CDR2 YNNKEL (reference sequence). The junction had 4 bases not matched to a gene; V was cut back by 8 bases and J by 8 bases. CDR3 bases: TGTGCCAGCGGCCGACAGGGGGATTCACCCCTCCACTTT. This gives the protein CASGRQGDSPLHF.

This chain joins TRBV7-6 and TRBJ2-3; D remains unclear. CDR1 and CDR2 (germline): SGHVS, FNYEAQ. V dropped 5 bases and J dropped 2 bases, with 20 bases sitting between them. The CDR3 has 17 amino acids. The CDR3: CASSPPPPAANTDTQYF. CDR3 nucleotide sequence: TGTGCCAGCAGCCCTCCCCCCCCGGCGGCCAACACAGATACGCAGTATTTT.

The chain carries TRBV12-5 and TRBJ1-2; D is perhaps TRBD1 (6 bases). This CDR3 comprises 17 residues. Deletions cut 5 bases from V and 2 bases from J, with 21 bases between. CDR1 LGHNT and CDR2 FRNRAP come from the germline V gene. The CDR3 nucleotides read TGTGCTAGTGGTCAGACACCCAGGGGCTACGGAAACTATGGCTACACCTTC. This sequence encodes CASGQTPRGYGNYGYTF.

The chain joins TRBV5-1 to TRBJ2-2; 8 bases align to TRBD1. V lost 5 bases and J lost 5; bases outside the gene matches: 8. Germline CDR1 SGHRS, CDR2 YFSETQ. The CDR3 length is 15 residues. The DNA for the CDR3 is TGCGCCAGCAGGCCCGGGACAGGCGGGACCGGGGAGCTGTTTTTT. This encodes CASRPGTGGTGELFF.

This clone was seen a single time. This chain uses TRBV6-5 with TRBJ1-2; the D gene is possibly TRBD1 (6 bases). Trimming removed 2 bases at V and 4 bases at J, with 8 bases between. CDR3 length equals 13 residues. Germline V gives CDR1 MNHEY, CDR2 SVGAGI. Here the CDR3 reads CASSYGQRYGYTF. The CDR3, as DNA: TGTGCCAGCAGTTACGGACAGCGCTATGGCTACACCTTC.

The CDR3 DNA is TGCGCCAGCAGCTCACAACAGGGAAGTCCCTATGGCTACACCTTC. This translates into CASSSQQGSPYGYTF. V gene TRBV5-1 combines with J gene TRBJ1-2; perhaps TRBD1 as D (6 bases). Germline CDR1 is SGHRS and CDR2 is YFSETQ. This CDR3 has 15 amino acids. Trimming took 3 bases from V and 4 from J, leaving 16 bases between them.